A selection of T cell receptor beta chains follows, all from one sample in a study of human T cells and chemical hapten exposure. Each CDR3 protein gets one entry after TCRdb re-called the 5' RACE reads with MiXCR. Of about 140,000 distinct CDR3 sequences in the sample, around 4.1% were seen once. The receptor source for this set is a female donor in good health. Each CDR3 is given with its conserved first and last residue. A D gene is named only where the DNA matches it firmly. Not every row has a clone size; where given, it reads once, few, many or a size class.

TRBJ1-2 | TRBV19 | NA | NA | CASRKGGGWSYGYTF | TGTGCCAGCCGAAAGGGCGGGGGCTGGAGCTATGGCTACACCTTC
TRBJ1-6 | TRBV6-6 | many | NA | CASRGRGGAYNSPLHF | TGTGCCAGCAGGGGGAGGGGGGGCGCCTATAATTCACCCCTCCACTTT
TRBJ1-4 | TRBV6-6 | many | NA | CASSYSGEKLFF | TGTGCCAGCAGTTACTCCGGGGAAAAACTGTTTTTT
TRBJ2-2 | TRBV5-5 | many | NA | CASSLALGGNTGELFF | TGTGCCAGCAGCTTGGCCCTTGGGGGGAACACCGGGGAGCTGTTTTTT
TRBJ1-6 | TRBV18 | many | NA | CASSTGLINSPLHF | TGTGCCAGCTCAACCGGTTTAATCAATTCACCCCTCCACTTT
TRBJ2-1 | TRBV6-6 | many | NA | CASSGPDNEQFF | TGTGCCAGCAGCGGGCCGGACAATGAGCAGTTCTTC
TRBJ2-5 | TRBV4-1 | many | NA | CASSQTRGETQYF | TGCGCCAGCAGCCAAACTAGGGGGGAGACCCAGTACTTC
TRBJ1-2 | TRBV7-9 | many | TRBD1 | CATSSGQDYGYTF | TGTGCCACCTCCTCCGGACAGGACTATGGCTACACCTTC
TRBJ1-3 | TRBV12-3/TRBV12-4 | many | TRBD1 | CASILGQGAYTIYF | TGTGCCAGCATTTTAGGACAGGGGGCATACACCATATATTTT
TRBJ1-6 | TRBV10-3 | many | NA | CAISTVDGYSPLHF | TGTGCCATCAGTACGGTCGACGGCTATTCACCCCTCCACTTT
TRBJ1-5 | TRBV5-6 | few | NA | CASILDSPYSNQPQHF | TGTGCCAGCATACTGGACAGCCCTTATAGCAATCAGCCCCAGCATTTT
TRBJ1-1 | TRBV29-1 | many | NA | CSEYTGTEAFF | TGCAGCGAATATACGGGGACTGAAGCTTTCTTT
TRBJ2-3 | TRBV12-3/TRBV12-4 | many | TRBD1 | CASTAAGTAHTDTQYF | TGTGCCAGCACCGCCGCCGGGACAGCTCACACCGATACGCAGTATTTT
TRBJ2-2 | TRBV5-4 | many | NA | CASSLASHGQTGELFF | TGTGCCAGCAGCTTGGCCTCCCACGGTCAGACCGGGGAGCTGTTTTTT
TRBJ2-1 | TRBV7-6 | few | TRBD2 | CASSTRTSPRVNEQFF | TGTGCCAGCAGCACACGGACTAGCCCGAGGGTGAATGAGCAGTTCTTC
TRBJ1-1 | TRBV12-3/TRBV12-4 | few | TRBD1 | CASSPGTAQISTEAFF | TGTGCCAGCAGCCCCGGGACAGCTCAAATAAGCACTGAAGCTTTCTTT
TRBJ1-3 | TRBV12-3/TRBV12-4 | few | NA | CASSFDYNSGNTIYF | TGTGCCAGCAGTTTTGACTATAACTCTGGAAACACCATATATTTT
TRBJ2-2 | TRBV3-1 | many | TRBD1 | CASSTRTGGTGELFF | TGTGCCAGCAGCACCCGCACAGGGGGCACCGGGGAGCTGTTTTTT
TRBJ2-1 | TRBV20-1 | many | NA | CSVLGARDNEQFF | TGCAGTGTGCTGGGGGCGCGGGACAATGAGCAGTTCTTC
TRBJ2-3 | TRBV12-3/TRBV12-4 | few | NA | CASSLGLPDTQYF | TGTGCCAGCAGTTTAGGGCTTCCAGATACGCAGTATTTT
TRBJ2-7 | TRBV10-3 | many | TRBD1 | CAIRPGTGAYEQYF | TGTGCCATCAGACCCGGGACAGGCGCGTACGAGCAGTACTTC
TRBJ2-7 | TRBV5-1 | NA | NA | CASSRRADLDHEQYF | TGCGCCAGCAGCCGGCGTGCCGACCTTGATCACGAGCAGTACTTC
TRBJ2-4 | TRBV4-2 | few | TRBD1 | CASSNWDRVAKNIQYF | TGTGCCAGCAGCAACTGGGACAGGGTAGCCAAAAACATTCAGTACTTC
TRBJ1-6 | TRBV5-1 | many | TRBD1 | CASRSTGGAASPLHF | TGCGCCAGCAGATCCACAGGGGGGGCGGCTTCACCCCTCCACTTT
TRBJ1-2 | TRBV4-3 | NA | NA | CASSQGVFGQSTSTGYTF | TGCGCCAGCAGCCAAGGGGTCTTCGGACAGAGTACATCTACTGGCTACACCTTC
TRBJ1-5 | TRBV12-3/TRBV12-4 | many | NA | CASSLMGGGNQPQHF | TGTGCCAGCAGTTTGATGGGGGGAGGCAATCAGCCCCAGCATTTT
TRBJ1-1 | TRBV5-1 | few | NA | CASSLRDPRNTEAFF | TGCGCCAGCAGCTTGAGGGATCCCCGGAACACTGAAGCTTTCTTT
TRBJ2-5 | TRBV12-3/TRBV12-4 | many | NA | CASSFLRQETQYF | TGTGCCAGCAGTTTCCTCCGTCAAGAGACCCAGTACTTC
TRBJ1-1 | TRBV14 | many | NA | CASSHVFWGENTEAFF | TGTGCCAGCAGCCATGTTTTCTGGGGGGAGAACACTGAAGCTTTCTTT
TRBJ2-5 | TRBV7-2 | many | TRBD2 | CASSFPSGGGETQYF | TGTGCCAGCAGCTTCCCTAGCGGGGGGGGGGAGACCCAGTACTTC
TRBJ1-1 | TRBV5-6 | many | NA | CASSFDRYMNTEAFF | TGTGCCAGCAGCTTCGACAGATACATGAACACTGAAGCTTTCTTT
TRBJ1-2 | TRBV13 | many | NA | CASTNGQYLNGYTF | TGTGCCAGCACAAACGGACAGTATTTGAATGGCTACACCTTC
TRBJ2-3 | TRBV7-2 | many | TRBD2 | CASSLTFSGGGRTDTQYF | TGTGCCAGCAGCCTAACCTTTAGCGGGGGTGGCAGGACAGATACGCAGTATTTT
TRBJ2-3 | TRBV20-1 | many | NA | CSSQGPAGRTDTQYF | TGCAGTTCCCAAGGTCCAGCGGGCCGCACAGATACGCAGTATTTT
TRBJ2-3 | TRBV18 | many | NA | CASTQGITDTQYF | TGTGCCAGCACACAGGGCATCACAGATACGCAGTATTTT
TRBJ1-1 | TRBV6-2/TRBV6-3 | many | NA | CASSYSLPEAFF | TGTGCCAGCAGTTACTCGTTACCCGAAGCTTTCTTT
TRBJ2-6 | TRBV5-4 | many | NA | CASSPYSGANVLTF | TGTGCCAGCAGCCCCTACTCTGGGGCCAACGTCCTGACTTTC
TRBJ1-4 | TRBV7-9 | few | NA | CASSLAQGYSEKLFF | TGTGCCAGCAGCTTAGCGCAGGGTTACAGTGAAAAACTGTTTTTT
TRBJ2-1 | TRBV2 | many | TRBD2 | CASRGTSGGSYNEQFF | TGTGCCAGCAGGGGGACTAGCGGGGGTTCCTACAATGAGCAGTTCTTC
TRBJ1-4 | TRBV29-1 | once | TRBD1 | CSVAPNRGGEKLFF | TGCAGCGTTGCCCCGAACAGGGGTGGAGAAAAACTGTTTTTT
TRBJ2-5 | TRBV12-3/TRBV12-4 | many | TRBD2 | CASSLPTGASGGAAYF | TGTGCCAGCAGTCTCCCAACGGGGGCTAGCGGGGGGGCCGCGTACTTC
TRBJ2-1 | TRBV3-1 | NA | TRBD2 | CASSQVVAGSSYNEQFF | TGTGCCAGCAGCCAAGTGGTAGCGGGGAGCTCCTACAATGAGCAGTTCTTC
TRBJ2-7 | TRBV28 | many | NA | CASSSLRTATEQYF | TGTGCCAGCAGTTCCCTTCGGACAGCCACCGAGCAGTACTTC
TRBJ2-7 | TRBV20-1 | many | NA | CSASLDYSYEQYF | TGCAGTGCCAGTCTAGACTACTCCTACGAGCAGTACTTC
TRBJ2-1 | TRBV11-3 | many | NA | CASSSDYIEQFF | TGTGCCAGCAGCTCGGACTATATCGAGCAGTTCTTC
TRBJ2-3 | TRBV6-5 | many | TRBD2 | CASSYRGLAGGLDTQYF | TGTGCCAGCAGTTACCGCGGACTAGCGGGGGGGTTAGATACGCAGTATTTT
TRBJ1-5 | TRBV20-1 | many | NA | CSAIRQNQPQHF | TGCAGTGCTATCCGACAGAATCAGCCCCAGCATTTT
TRBJ1-1 | TRBV29-1 | many | NA | CSVEQGMNTEAFF | TGCAGCGTTGAACAGGGCATGAACACTGAAGCTTTCTTT
TRBJ2-3 | TRBV20-1 | many | NA | CSASARVGSTDTQYF | TGCAGTGCTTCAGCCCGGGTAGGGAGCACAGATACGCAGTATTTT
TRBJ1-3 | TRBV6-5 | many | NA | CASRLDGSNTIYF | TGTGCCAGCAGACTGGACGGCTCAAACACCATATATTTT
TRBJ2-5 | TRBV12-3/TRBV12-4 | few | NA | CASSFEGQETQYF | TGTGCCAGCAGTTTTGAGGGGCAAGAGACCCAGTACTTC
TRBJ2-2 | TRBV7-9 | many | NA | CASSTNSLTLRGKNTGELFF | TGTGCCAGCAGCACCAATTCACTGACACTTCGGGGCAAGAACACCGGGGAGCTGTTTTTT
TRBJ2-7 | TRBV6-1 | many | NA | CASSEPQGGPYEQYF | TGTGCCAGCAGTGAACCCCAGGGGGGCCCCTACGAGCAGTACTTC
TRBJ1-2 | TRBV20-1 | NA | NA | CSASLPGNYGYTF | TGCAGTGCCTCTCTCCCCGGTAACTATGGCTACACCTTC
TRBJ2-1 | TRBV29-1 | many | TRBD2 | CSVPGTSGDYNEQFF | TGCAGCGTCCCAGGGACTAGCGGGGACTACAATGAGCAGTTCTTC